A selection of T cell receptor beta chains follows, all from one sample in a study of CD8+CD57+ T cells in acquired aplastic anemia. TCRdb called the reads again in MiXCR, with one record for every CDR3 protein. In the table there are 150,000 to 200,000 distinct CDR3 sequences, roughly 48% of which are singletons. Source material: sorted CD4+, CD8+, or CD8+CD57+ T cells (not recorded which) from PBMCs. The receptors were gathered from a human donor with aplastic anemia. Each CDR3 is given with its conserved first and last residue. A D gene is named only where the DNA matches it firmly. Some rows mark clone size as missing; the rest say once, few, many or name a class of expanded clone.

DNA: TGTGCCAGTAGTATAGATCGGGGGACCCTTTCCTACGAGCAGTACTTC; CDR3: CASSIDRGTLSYEQYF; J: TRBJ2-7; D: NA; size: many; V: TRBV19
DNA: TGTGCCAGCAGCTTCCCCGTCGGGGGGTTCGACAATGAGCAGTTCTTC; CDR3: CASSFPVGGFDNEQFF; J: TRBJ2-1; D: TRBD2; size: many; V: TRBV7-9
DNA: TGTGCCAGCAGCGCCGGGACAGGGGGAGGTTTACGTGAAAAACTGTTTTTT; CDR3: CASSAGTGGGLREKLFF; J: TRBJ1-4; D: TRBD1; size: many; V: TRBV7-3
DNA: TGTGCCAGTAGTCCAAGGACAGGGAGCGGCTACACCTTC; CDR3: CASSPRTGSGYTF; J: TRBJ1-2; D: TRBD1; size: NA; V: TRBV19
DNA: TGTGCCAGCAGTGAACAGATAACTAATGAAAAACTGTTTTTT; CDR3: CASSEQITNEKLFF; J: TRBJ1-4; D: NA; size: NA; V: TRBV2
DNA: TGTGCCAGCAGCAGGGAGTCCAAAAACATTCAGTACTTC; CDR3: CASSRESKNIQYF; J: TRBJ2-4; D: NA; size: few; V: TRBV5-6
DNA: TGTGCCAGCAGGGCGCTCATGCGACATAGGGACAGCGGCCAGTATTTT; CDR3: CASRALMRHRDSGQYF; J: TRBJ2-3; D: TRBD1; size: NA; V: TRBV11-1
DNA: TGTGCCAGTAGTACCGGACGGCTTGAAGCTTTCTTT; CDR3: CASSTGRLEAFF; J: TRBJ1-1; D: NA; size: NA; V: TRBV19
DNA: TGTGCCAGTAGTATCATGGCGGGGGTCGCCGGGGAGCAGTACTTC; CDR3: CASSIMAGVAGEQYF; J: TRBJ2-7; D: TRBD2; size: many; V: TRBV19
DNA: TGCGCCAGCAGCCAGGGGGGGTCTGGGGCCAACGTCCTGACTTTC; CDR3: CASSQGGSGANVLTF; J: TRBJ2-6; D: NA; size: many; V: TRBV5-1
DNA: TGTGCCAGTAAGAAGAGGGGTGGACAGGAAACGGGGGGTTACAATGAGCAGTTCTTC; CDR3: CASKKRGGQETGGYNEQFF; J: TRBJ2-1; D: NA; size: many; V: TRBV19
DNA: TGTGCCATCAGTGCCCGACAGGGACCGAACACTGAAGCTTTCTTT; CDR3: CAISARQGPNTEAFF; J: TRBJ1-1; D: TRBD1; size: NA; V: TRBV10-3
DNA: TGCAGTGCTAGCGCCGGGGCGCCAGATACGCAGTATTTT; CDR3: CSASAGAPDTQYF; J: TRBJ2-3; D: NA; size: many; V: TRBV20-1
DNA: TGCAGTGTGTCAGTGATGAACACTGAAGCTTTCTTT; CDR3: CSVSVMNTEAFF; J: TRBJ1-1; D: NA; size: NA; V: TRBV20-1
DNA: TGTGCCACCAGCTACGGGACAGGGGGCGATGGAGAACTGTTTTTT; CDR3: CATSYGTGGDGELFF; J: TRBJ1-4; D: TRBD1; size: NA; V: TRBV15
DNA: TGTGCCAGCAGTCTCAGGGTTGGATTGAACACTGAAGCTTTCTTT; CDR3: CASSLRVGLNTEAFF; J: TRBJ1-1; D: NA; size: many; V: TRBV6-1
DNA: TGTGCCACCAGTGATCCGGGGACTCTCGGGGGAGAGCAGTACTTC; CDR3: CATSDPGTLGGEQYF; J: TRBJ2-7; D: NA; size: NA; V: TRBV24-1
DNA: TGCGCCAGCAGCTTGGACGGTTCCCACAGGGTGGGCAATTCACCCCTCCACTTT; CDR3: CASSLDGSHRVGNSPLHF; J: TRBJ1-6; D: NA; size: NA; V: TRBV5-1
DNA: TGTGCCAGCAGTTTCCTAGCGGGGGTGCCTGGGGAGACCCAGTACTTC; CDR3: CASSFLAGVPGETQYF; J: TRBJ2-5; D: TRBD2; size: many; V: TRBV12-3/TRBV12-4
DNA: TGCGCCAGCAGCACAGGACAGGTCCCCTACGAGCAGTACTTC; CDR3: CASSTGQVPYEQYF; J: TRBJ2-7; D: TRBD1; size: NA; V: TRBV5-1
DNA: TGTGCCACCAGCGTAGCGGGGGGAAGCACAGATACGCAGTATTTT; CDR3: CATSVAGGSTDTQYF; J: TRBJ2-3; D: TRBD2; size: many; V: TRBV24-1
DNA: TGCAGTGCCGTAGCGGGGGGTCTGACAGATACGCAGTATTTT; CDR3: CSAVAGGLTDTQYF; J: TRBJ2-3; D: TRBD2; size: many; V: TRBV20-1
DNA: TGTGCCAGCAGTTTAAGATACAATGAGCAGTTCTTC; CDR3: CASSLRYNEQFF; J: TRBJ2-1; D: NA; size: many; V: TRBV12-3/TRBV12-4
DNA: TGCGCCAGCAGACCGACGACAGGGGTAATCTCTGGGGCCAACGTCCTGACTTTC; CDR3: CASRPTTGVISGANVLTF; J: TRBJ2-6; D: TRBD1; size: NA; V: TRBV5-1
DNA: TGTGCCAGCAGCGTAGGGGTAGGGGCAGGGAATAGTGGCTACACCTTC; CDR3: CASSVGVGAGNSGYTF; J: TRBJ1-2; D: NA; size: NA; V: TRBV9
DNA: TGTGCCAGCAGCCAAAGGACAGCCTACGAGCAGTACTTC; CDR3: CASSQRTAYEQYF; J: TRBJ2-7; D: NA; size: many; V: TRBV3-1
DNA: TGTGCCAGCAGCAACCGGCCCACCGGGGAGCTGTTTTTT; CDR3: CASSNRPTGELFF; J: TRBJ2-2; D: NA; size: many; V: TRBV9
DNA: TGTGCCAGCAGCCGACGGGTTGGCGGGGAGCAGTACTTC; CDR3: CASSRRVGGEQYF; J: TRBJ2-7; D: NA; size: NA; V: TRBV4-2
DNA: TGTGCCAGCAGTTCCGCAGGGGGGAGAAGCACTGAAGCTTTCTTT; CDR3: CASSSAGGRSTEAFF; J: TRBJ1-1; D: TRBD1; size: NA; V: TRBV6-5
DNA: TGCGCCAGCAGCGGTACAGGGGGGACTGAAGCTTTCTTT; CDR3: CASSGTGGTEAFF; J: TRBJ1-1; D: TRBD1; size: many; V: TRBV4-3
DNA: TGTGCCAGCAGCGTAGCTTTGCGAATTTCGGCCAATGAGCAGTTCTTC; CDR3: CASSVALRISANEQFF; J: TRBJ2-1; D: NA; size: once; V: TRBV9
DNA: TGTGCCACCAGCAGAACAGGGGGCAACACTGAAGCTTTCTTT; CDR3: CATSRTGGNTEAFF; J: TRBJ1-1; D: TRBD1; size: few; V: TRBV15
DNA: TGTGCCAGCAGCGAGAGCCCACAGGGAATCGGAAACACCATATATTTT; CDR3: CASSESPQGIGNTIYF; J: TRBJ1-3; D: NA; size: many; V: TRBV9